These 25 T cell receptor beta chains share one sample of origin, sequenced in a study of T cell clones after liver transplantation. Assay: immunoSEQ multiplex PCR; the TCRdb copy retains only in-frame clones and omits some. The table includes more than 95,000 clones, 82% detected once. This material consisted of CD4+ T cells from blood, taken before liver transplant. The receptor set was obtained from a human donor who received a liver transplant.

J is TRBJ1-2 and V is TRBV7-3, with 7 nucleotides matching TRBD1. J gave up 8 bases and V 1 base, and 13 bases lay outside the gene matches. The germline CDR1 and CDR2 sequences are SGHTA and FQGTGA. There are 16 residues in the CDR3. CDR3 residues: CASSLISLIQGKGYTF. The CDR3 bases are TGTGCCAGCAGCTTAATATCCCTGATACAGGGGAAAGGCTACACCTTC.

This clone was seen a handful of times. V and J are TRBV5-1 and TRBJ1-1; D possibly corresponds to TRBD1 (5 bases). The CDR3 totals 15 residues. Germline CDR1 reads SGHRS; CDR2 reads YFSETQ. Between the trimmed V and J ends, which lost 0 bases and 5 bases, there was a span of 14 bases. In DNA, the CDR3 is TGCGCCAGCAGCTTGGCCGGGGGAGCGGGGACTGAAGCTTTCTTT. This translates into CASSLAGGAGTEAFF.

The chain is built from TRBV6-6 and TRBJ2-7; no firm D call. Trimming left V 2 bases short and J 6 bases short, with 11 bases between. Germline V CDR1 and CDR2: MNHNY, SVGAGI (reference sequence). This CDR3 has 13 amino acids. CDR3 coding DNA: TGTGCCAGCAGTTACGGTCTGCCGGGCGAGCAGTACTTC. It is translated as CASSYGLPGEQYF.

CDR3 sequence reads: CASSLAGTGVGKLFF. The DNA of the CDR3 is TGTGCCAGCAGCTTGGCCGGGACAGGGGTTGGGAAACTGTTTTTT. The chain links TRBV5-5 to TRBJ1-4; TRBD1 matches 10 bases. Germline lookup yields CDR1 SGHKS and CDR2 YYEKEE (reference sequence). This CDR3 contains 15 residues. Unmatched junction bases numbered 7, after V lost 0 bases and J lost 11 bases. Full variable domain (missing parts from reference TRBV5-5 and TRBJ1-4): DAGVTQSPTHLIKTRGQQVTLRCSPISGHKSVSWYQQVLGQGPQFIFQYYEKEERGRGNFPDRFSARQFPNYSSELNVNALLLGDSALYLCASSLAGTGVGKLFFGSGTQLSVL.

The chain has TRBV18 and TRBJ2-5, with D hard to call. The germline V gene has CDR1 KGHSH and CDR2 LQKENI. The CDR3 contains 14 residues. V was pared by 0 bases and J by 4 bases, with 9 bases between. The CDR3 loop is CASSPPKGIETQYF. CDR3 DNA sequence: TGTGCCAGCTCACCACCTAAGGGAATAGAGACCCAGTACTTC.

This rearrangement joins TRBV5-4 to TRBJ2-3, with TRBD1 matching over 11 bases. Germline loops: CDR1 SGHNT, CDR2 YYREEE (reference sequence). V trimming: 5 bases; J trimming: 6 bases; junction bases outside the gene matches: 8. The CDR3 is 15 residues long. The CDR3 region is CASSSGTGGMDTQYF. CDR3 DNA sequence: TGTGCCAGCAGTTCCGGGACAGGGGGTATGGATACGCAGTATTTT. The full variable domain, rest sourced from reference TRBV5-4 and TRBJ2-3, is ETGVTQSPTHLIKTRGQQVTLRCSSQSGHNTVSWYQQALGQGPQFIFQYYREEENGRGNFPPRFSGLQFPNYSSELNVNALELDDSALYLCASSSGTGGMDTQYFGPGTRLTVL.

The chain carries TRBV5-1 and TRBJ2-1; the D is unclear. With 0 bases removed from V and 4 bases from J, the gap between germline ends came to 8 bases. The CDR3 has 14 amino acids. Germline V gene data show CDR1 as SGHRS and CDR2 as YFSETQ. The CDR3 region has the DNA TGCGCCAGCAGCTTGGCTGAAGGGTACAATGAGCAGTTCTTC. This codes for CASSLAEGYNEQFF.

Turning to this clone: This specimen includes other DNA sequences encoding the same CDR3. V usage is TRBV5-1 and J usage is TRBJ1-5, with 8 bases aligning to TRBD1. The CDR3 length is 14 residues. V gave up 5 bases and J gave up 7 bases; unmatched junction bases: 8. Germline CDR1 reads SGHRS; CDR2 reads YFSETQ. The CDR3 coding sequence is TGCGCCAGCAGTTCCGGACAGGGTGGACAGCCCCAGCATTTT. It is translated as CASSSGQGGQPQHF.

This clone was seen only once. The chain uses TRBV15 and TRBJ1-1; D might be TRBD1 (5 bases). The CDR3 spans 15 residues. In germline, CDR1 is LNHNV, CDR2 YYDKDF (reference sequence). Deletions cut 0 bases from V and 3 bases from J, with 11 bases between. CDR3 nucleotide sequence: TGTGCCACCAGCAGAGATGTTCAGGGCGACACTGAAGCTTTCTTT. This gives the protein CATSRDVQGDTEAFF.

The chain has TRBV2 and TRBJ1-1, with 7 bases fitting TRBD1. CDR1 and CDR2 from the germline V gene are SNHLY and FYNNEI. The V segment lost 8 bases and the J segment 5 bases; nucleotides outside the gene matches: 11. CDR3 length: 14 residues. The CDR3 sequence is CASGGQGVGTEAFF. The CDR3 DNA reads TGTGCCAGCGGGGGTCAGGGGGTTGGGACTGAAGCTTTCTTT.

A single count supports this clone. V gene TRBV6-1 combines with J gene TRBJ2-7; D unresolved. Germline V lookup: CDR1 MNHNS, CDR2 SASEGT. Trimming shortened V by 8 bases and J by 0 bases, and 11 bases separated the two germline ends. The CDR3 is 13 residues long. CDR3 loop: CASAASFSYEQYF. The CDR3 nucleotides read TGTGCCAGCGCTGCCAGCTTCTCCTACGAGCAGTACTTC.

This chain joins TRBV15 and TRBJ1-5; D gene uncertain. V was pared by 0 bases and J by 0 bases, with 6 bases between. The CDR3 is 15 residues long. The germline CDR1 and CDR2 sequences are LNHNV and YYDKDF (reference sequence). The CDR3 bases are TGTGCCACCAGCAGAGATGGGGATAGCAATCAGCCCCAGCATTTT. This translates into CATSRDGDSNQPQHF.

The chain joins TRBV7-3 to TRBJ2-2; D possibly corresponds to TRBD1 (6 bases). The CDR3 length is 17 residues. Germline V gene sequence: CDR1 SGHTA, CDR2 FQGTGA. Trimming stripped 2 bases from V and 5 bases from J, with 18 bases between. The CDR3 bases are TGTGCCAGCAGCTTACAAGGGGGTACAAGTTATACCGGGGAGCTGTTTTTT. Protein: CASSLQGGTSYTGELFF.

This clone came up a few times. The rearrangement uses TRBV9 and TRBJ2-5; no reliable D call. The V end lost 0 bases, the J end lost 2 bases, and 14 bases lay between the germline ends. This CDR3 has 16 residues. The germline V gene has CDR1 SGDLS and CDR2 YYNGEE. The CDR3 sequence is CASSVVPTGRQETQYF. The CDR3 region has the DNA TGTGCCAGCAGCGTAGTTCCGACGGGCCGACAAGAGACCCAGTACTTC.

V usage is TRBV29-1 and J usage is TRBJ1-5; a weak D match, TRBD1 (6 bases). There are 12 residues in the CDR3. Germline V lookup: CDR1 SQVTM, CDR2 ANQGSEA. Trimming left V 6 bases short and J 5 bases short, with 11 bases between. The CDR3 protein is CSVGGRDQPQHF. CDR3 coding DNA: TGCAGCGTCGGGGGCAGAGATCAGCCCCAGCATTTT. Full variable domain (outside the CDR3, taken from reference TRBV29-1 and TRBJ1-5): SAVISQKPSRDICQRGTSLTIQCQVDSQVTMMFWYRQQPGQSLTLIATANQGSEATYESGFVIDKFPISRPNLTFSTLTVSNMSPEDSSIYLCSVGGRDQPQHFGDGTRLSIL.

The gene calls are TRBV18 and TRBJ2-2; D is undetermined. CDR1 and CDR2 (germline): KGHSH, LQKENI. V lost 2 bases, J lost 1 base, and 5 bases lay in between. This CDR3 has 14 amino acids. In DNA, the CDR3 is TGTGCCAGCTCACCAGCGGTGAACACCGGGGAGCTGTTTTTT. Protein sequence: CASSPAVNTGELFF.

The rearrangement links TRBV7-9 to TRBJ1-4; TRBD1 matches at 9 bases. The germline V gene has CDR1 SEHNR and CDR2 FQNEAQ (reference sequence). V was pared by 5 bases and J by 10 bases, with 11 bases of the junction left unmatched. The CDR3 covers 15 residues. The CDR3, as DNA: TGTGCCAGCAGCCCTCGGGTACAGGGGGCAGGAAAACTGTTTTTT. The encoded protein is CASSPRVQGAGKLFF. Complete variable domain (other parts from reference TRBV7-9 and TRBJ1-4): DTGVSQNPRHKITKRGQNVTFRCDPISEHNRLYWYRQTLGQGPEFLTYFQNEAQLEKSRLLSDRFSAERPKGSFSTLEIQRTEQGDSAMYLCASSPRVQGAGKLFFGSGTQLSVL.

The gene calls are TRBV11-3 and TRBJ2-3, with D possibly TRBD2 on 6 matching bases. The CDR3 length is 19 residues. Trimming took off 0 bases at V and 2 bases at J, with 21 bases between the two ends. Germline assignment: CDR1 SGHNT and CDR2 YENEEA. The CDR3 spells CASSLDPVGLALNTDTQYF. The DNA for the CDR3 is TGTGCCAGCAGCTTAGATCCGGTGGGTCTAGCGTTAAACACAGATACGCAGTATTTT.

The chain carries TRBV9 and TRBJ2-3, with 7 bases fitting TRBD1. The ends lost 1 base at V and 1 base at J; junction bases unmatched: 9. The CDR3 sequence is 17 residues long. Germline V CDR1 and CDR2: SGDLS, YYNGEE. CDR3 bases: TGTGCCAGCAGCGTAACCCTAGGGGGCCGGGGCACAGATACGCAGTATTTT. It is translated as CASSVTLGGRGTDTQYF.

A note on this clone: This CDR3 is also generated by other DNA sequences in the sample. The chain combines TRBV18 with TRBJ2-1; 9 nucleotides line up with TRBD1. CDR1 is KGHSH and CDR2 is LQKENI in the germline V gene. The CDR3 spans 15 residues. Unmatched junction bases numbered 1, after V lost 3 bases and J lost 1 base. Written as DNA, the CDR3 is TGTGCCAGCTCACCCGGGACAGGGTCCTACAATGAGCAGTTCTTC. It yields the protein CASSPGTGSYNEQFF.

This clone was found a few times. The V and J genes are TRBV5-1 and TRBJ1-1; possible D gene TRBD1, 5 bases. Per germline, CDR1 SGHRS and CDR2 YFSETQ. This CDR3 is 15 amino acids long. V shed 3 bases and J shed 0 bases, with 12 bases lying between them. The CDR3 region is CASSSEEGLNTEAFF. The CDR3 DNA follows: TGCGCCAGCAGCTCAGAAGAGGGACTGAACACTGAAGCTTTCTTT. Full variable domain (remainder filled in from reference TRBV5-1 and TRBJ1-1): KAGVTQTPRYLIKTRGQQVTLSCSPISGHRSVSWYQQTPGQGLQFLFEYFSETQRNKGNFPGRFSGRQFSNSRSEMNVSTLELGDSALYLCASSSEEGLNTEAFFGQGTRLTVV.

The V and J genes are TRBV28 and TRBJ1-2; TRBD1 matches 8 bases. The CDR3 covers 12 residues. Germline loops: CDR1 MDHEN, CDR2 SYDVKM. J was trimmed by 6 bases and V by 7 bases; bases with no gene match: 4. The CDR3 here is CASTQGAHGYTF. The CDR3, as DNA: TGTGCCAGCACCCAGGGGGCCCATGGCTACACCTTC.

This sequence joins TRBV2 and TRBJ1-5; TRBD1 agrees at 8 bases. Germline V gene lookup returns CDR1 SNHLY and CDR2 FYNNEI. The V and J ends lost 3 bases and 4 bases, in that order; junction bases with no gene match: 2. This CDR3 is 14 amino acids long. Written as DNA, the CDR3 is TGTGCCAGCAGTGATTGGACAGGGAATCAGCCCCAGCATTTT. It translates to CASSDWTGNQPQHF.

CDR3 residues: CASSLSGSLANYGYTF. For the CDR3, the DNA is TGTGCCAGCTCACTCTCAGGGTCGTTAGCTAACTATGGCTACACCTTC. J is TRBJ1-2 and V is TRBV18, with D possibly matching TRBD1 (5 bases). Per the germline V gene, CDR1 is KGHSH and CDR2 is LQKENI. There are 16 residues in the CDR3. V lost 4 bases to trimming and J lost 0 bases, with 15 bases between them.

This clone showed up just once. The V gene is TRBV5-1, the J gene TRBJ2-1; 14 nucleotides line up with TRBD2. Germline V lookup: CDR1 SGHRS, CDR2 YFSETQ. This CDR3 comprises 17 residues. V was clipped by 4 bases and J by 9 bases; unmatched bases: 12. The CDR3 sequence: CASSLGLAGGPSGEQFF. In nucleotides, the CDR3 is TGCGCCAGCAGCCTCGGACTAGCGGGGGGCCCGAGCGGTGAGCAGTTCTTC.